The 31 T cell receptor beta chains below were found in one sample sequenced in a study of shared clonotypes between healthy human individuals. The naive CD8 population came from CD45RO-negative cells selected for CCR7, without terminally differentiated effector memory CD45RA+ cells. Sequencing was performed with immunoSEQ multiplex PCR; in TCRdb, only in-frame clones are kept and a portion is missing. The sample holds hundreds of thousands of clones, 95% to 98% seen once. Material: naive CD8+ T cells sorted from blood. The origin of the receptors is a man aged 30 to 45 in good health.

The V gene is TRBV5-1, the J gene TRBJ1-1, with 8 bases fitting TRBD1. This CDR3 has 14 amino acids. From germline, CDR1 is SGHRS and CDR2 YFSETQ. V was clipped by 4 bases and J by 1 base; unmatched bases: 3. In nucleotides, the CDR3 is TGCGCCAGCAGCGTCGGACAGGGGAACACTGAAGCTTTCTTT. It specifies CASSVGQGNTEAFF. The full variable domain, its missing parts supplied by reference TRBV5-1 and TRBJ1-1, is KAGVTQTPRYLIKTRGQQVTLSCSPISGHRSVSWYQQTPGQGLQFLFEYFSETQRNKGNFPGRFSGRQFSNSRSEMNVSTLELGDSALYLCASSVGQGNTEAFFGQGTRLTVV.

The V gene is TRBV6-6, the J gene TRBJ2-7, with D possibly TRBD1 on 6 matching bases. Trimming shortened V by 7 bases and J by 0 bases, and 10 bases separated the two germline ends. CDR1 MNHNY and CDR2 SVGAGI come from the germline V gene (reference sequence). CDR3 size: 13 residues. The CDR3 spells CASTGANSYEQYF. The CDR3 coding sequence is TGTGCCAGCACAGGGGCCAACTCCTACGAGCAGTACTTC.

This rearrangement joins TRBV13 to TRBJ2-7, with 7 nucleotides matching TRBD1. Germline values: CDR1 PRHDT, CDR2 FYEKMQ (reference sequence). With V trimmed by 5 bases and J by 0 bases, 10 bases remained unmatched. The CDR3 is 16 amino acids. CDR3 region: CASSQTDRESSYEQYF. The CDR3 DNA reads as TGTGCCAGCAGCCAAACCGACAGGGAAAGCTCCTACGAGCAGTACTTC.

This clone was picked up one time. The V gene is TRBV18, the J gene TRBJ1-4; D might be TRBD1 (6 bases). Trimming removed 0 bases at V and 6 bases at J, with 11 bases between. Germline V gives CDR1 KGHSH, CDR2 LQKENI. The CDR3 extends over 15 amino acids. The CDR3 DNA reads TGTGCCAGCTCACCACCTCCAGGGGAGGATGAAAAACTGTTTTTT. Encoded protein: CASSPPPGEDEKLFF.

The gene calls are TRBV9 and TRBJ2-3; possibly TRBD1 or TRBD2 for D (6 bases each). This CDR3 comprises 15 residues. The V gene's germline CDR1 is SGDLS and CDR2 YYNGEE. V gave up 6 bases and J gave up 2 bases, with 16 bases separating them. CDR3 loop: CASKRRDTNTDTQYF. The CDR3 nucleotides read TGTGCCAGCAAACGGCGGGACACGAACACAGATACGCAGTATTTT.

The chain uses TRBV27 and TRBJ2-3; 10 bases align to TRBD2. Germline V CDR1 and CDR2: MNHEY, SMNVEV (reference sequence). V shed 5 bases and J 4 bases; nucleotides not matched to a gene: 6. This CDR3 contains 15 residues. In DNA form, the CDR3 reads TGTGCCAGCAGTGGGGCTAGCGGGAGTTCAGATACGCAGTATTTT. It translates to CASSGASGSSDTQYF.

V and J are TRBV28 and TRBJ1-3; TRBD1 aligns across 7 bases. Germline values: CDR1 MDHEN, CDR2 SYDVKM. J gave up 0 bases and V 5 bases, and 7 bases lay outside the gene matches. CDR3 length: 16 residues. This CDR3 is CASSGDRDYSGNTIYF. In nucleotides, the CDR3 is TGTGCCAGCAGTGGTGACAGGGATTACTCTGGAAACACCATATATTTT.

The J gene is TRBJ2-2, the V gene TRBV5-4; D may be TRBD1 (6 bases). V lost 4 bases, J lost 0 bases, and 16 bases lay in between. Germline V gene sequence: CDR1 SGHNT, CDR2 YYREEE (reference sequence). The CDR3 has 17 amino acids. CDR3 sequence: CASSQEPPGANTGELFF. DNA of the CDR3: TGTGCCAGCAGCCAGGAGCCCCCAGGGGCGAACACCGGGGAGCTGTTTTTT.

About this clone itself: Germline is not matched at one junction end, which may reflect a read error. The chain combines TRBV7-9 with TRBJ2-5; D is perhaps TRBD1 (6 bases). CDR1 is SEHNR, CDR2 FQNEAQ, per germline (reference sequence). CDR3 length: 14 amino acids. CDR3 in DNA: TGTGCCAGCAGCTTAACAGGGTTAGGAGAGGCCCAGTACTTC. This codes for CASSLTGLGEAQYF.

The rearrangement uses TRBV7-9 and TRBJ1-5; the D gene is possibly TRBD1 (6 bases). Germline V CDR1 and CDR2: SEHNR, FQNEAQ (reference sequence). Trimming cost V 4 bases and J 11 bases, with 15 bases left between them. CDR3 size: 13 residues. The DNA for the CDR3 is TGTGCCAGCAGCTCAAGGACAGACCGGACCCAGCATTTT. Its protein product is CASSSRTDRTQHF.

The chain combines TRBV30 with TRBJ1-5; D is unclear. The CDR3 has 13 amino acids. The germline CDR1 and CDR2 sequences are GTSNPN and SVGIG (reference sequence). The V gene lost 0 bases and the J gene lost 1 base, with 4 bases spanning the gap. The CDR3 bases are TGTGCCTGGAGTGTGGACAGCAATCAGCCCCAGCATTTT. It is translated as CAWSVDSNQPQHF.

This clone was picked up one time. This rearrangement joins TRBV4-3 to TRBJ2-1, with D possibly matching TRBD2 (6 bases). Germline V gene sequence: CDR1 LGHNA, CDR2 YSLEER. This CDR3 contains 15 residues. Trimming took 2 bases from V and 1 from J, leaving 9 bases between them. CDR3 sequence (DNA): TGCGCCAGCAGCCAAAGACTAGTGTCCTACAATGAGCAGTTCTTC. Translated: CASSQRLVSYNEQFF.

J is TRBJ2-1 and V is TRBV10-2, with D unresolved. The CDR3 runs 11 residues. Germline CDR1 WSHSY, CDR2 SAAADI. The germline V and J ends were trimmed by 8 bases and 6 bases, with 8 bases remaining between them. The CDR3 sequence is CASEVANEQFF. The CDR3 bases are TGCGCCAGCGAAGTGGCCAATGAGCAGTTCTTC.

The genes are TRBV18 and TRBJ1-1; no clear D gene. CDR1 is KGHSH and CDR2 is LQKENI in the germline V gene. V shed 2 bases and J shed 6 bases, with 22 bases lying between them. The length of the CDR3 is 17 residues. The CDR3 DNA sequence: TGTGCCAGCTCACCAGAGACCCTTACGGGGTTATATGCTGAAGCTTTCTTT. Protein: CASSPETLTGLYAEAFF.

CDR3 sequence (DNA): TGTGCCAGCAGCCGACAGGGGTCGGCTGAAGCTTTCTTT. It is translated as CASSRQGSAEAFF. This chain joins TRBV7-3 and TRBJ1-1, with 8 bases aligning to TRBD1. Germline-derived CDR1 and CDR2 are SGHTA and FQGTGA. This CDR3 region has 13 residues. Unmatched junction bases numbered 5, after V lost 5 bases and J lost 6 bases.

The CDR3 DNA follows: TGTGCCAGTCAAATGTCCGGGGCGGGCACTGAAGCTTTCTTT. It encodes CASQMSGAGTEAFF. J is TRBJ1-1 and V is TRBV19; possible D gene TRBD1, 5 bases. CDR3 length: 14 amino acids. The germline gives CDR1 LNHDA, CDR2 SQIVND (reference sequence). The V end lost 8 bases, the J end lost 4 bases, and 17 bases lay between the germline ends.

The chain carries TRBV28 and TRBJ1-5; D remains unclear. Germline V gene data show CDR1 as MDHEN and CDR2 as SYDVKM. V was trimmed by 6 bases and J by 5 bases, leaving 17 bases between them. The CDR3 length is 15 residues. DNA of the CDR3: TGTGCCAGCAGCGCCGCCGGTGTCGGGGATCAGCCCCAGCATTTT. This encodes CASSAAGVGDQPQHF.

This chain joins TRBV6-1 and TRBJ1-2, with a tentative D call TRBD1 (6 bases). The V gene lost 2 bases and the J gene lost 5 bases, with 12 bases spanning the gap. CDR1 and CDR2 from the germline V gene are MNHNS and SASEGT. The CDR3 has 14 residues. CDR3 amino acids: CASSEWDTNYGYTF. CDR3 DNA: TGTGCCAGCAGTGAATGGGACACGAATTATGGCTACACCTTC.

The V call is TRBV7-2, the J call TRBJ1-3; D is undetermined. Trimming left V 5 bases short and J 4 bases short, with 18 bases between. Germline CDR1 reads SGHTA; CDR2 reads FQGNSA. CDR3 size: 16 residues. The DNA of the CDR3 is TGTGCCAGCAGCCTACTAGCCCCCAAGGCAGGAAACACCATATATTTT. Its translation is CASSLLAPKAGNTIYF.

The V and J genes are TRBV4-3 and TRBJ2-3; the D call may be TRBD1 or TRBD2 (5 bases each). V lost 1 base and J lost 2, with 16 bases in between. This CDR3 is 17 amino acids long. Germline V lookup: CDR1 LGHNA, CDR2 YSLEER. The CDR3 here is CASSQAPGPHFTDTQYF. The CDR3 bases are TGCGCCAGCAGCCAAGCTCCGGGACCCCACTTCACAGATACGCAGTATTTT.

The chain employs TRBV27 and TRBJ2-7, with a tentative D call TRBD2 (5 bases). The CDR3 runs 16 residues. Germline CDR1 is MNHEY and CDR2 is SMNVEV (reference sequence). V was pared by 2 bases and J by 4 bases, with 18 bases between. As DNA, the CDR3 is TGTGCCAGCAGTTTAGGGTCTGGGGAGAAAGGGTACGAGCAGTACTTC. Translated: CASSLGSGEKGYEQYF.

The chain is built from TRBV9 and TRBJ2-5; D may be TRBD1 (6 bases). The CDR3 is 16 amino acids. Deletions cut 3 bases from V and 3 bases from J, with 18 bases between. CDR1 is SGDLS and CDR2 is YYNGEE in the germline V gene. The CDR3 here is CASSARTGTIKETQYF. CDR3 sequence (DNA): TGTGCCAGCAGCGCCCGTACCGGGACAATAAAAGAGACCCAGTACTTC.

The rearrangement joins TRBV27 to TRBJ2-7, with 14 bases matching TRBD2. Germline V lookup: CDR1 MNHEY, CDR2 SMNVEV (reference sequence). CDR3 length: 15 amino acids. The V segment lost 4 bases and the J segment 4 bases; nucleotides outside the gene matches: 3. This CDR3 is CASSWGTSGSYEQYF. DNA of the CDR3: TGTGCCAGCAGTTGGGGGACTAGCGGGAGTTACGAGCAGTACTTC.

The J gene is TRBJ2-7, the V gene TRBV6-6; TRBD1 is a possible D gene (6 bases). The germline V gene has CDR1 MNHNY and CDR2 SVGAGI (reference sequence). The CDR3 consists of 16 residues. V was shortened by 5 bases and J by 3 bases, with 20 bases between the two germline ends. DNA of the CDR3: TGTGCCAGCAGTCCAATGCTTGCTGGACAGAGCTACGAGCAGTACTTC. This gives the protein CASSPMLAGQSYEQYF.

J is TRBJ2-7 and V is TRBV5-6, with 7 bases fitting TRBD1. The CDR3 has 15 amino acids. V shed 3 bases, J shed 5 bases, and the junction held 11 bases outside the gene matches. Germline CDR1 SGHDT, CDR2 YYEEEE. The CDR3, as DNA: TGTGCCAGCAGCTCTCCCGGGACAGCCATCCACGAGCAGTACTTC. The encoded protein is CASSSPGTAIHEQYF.

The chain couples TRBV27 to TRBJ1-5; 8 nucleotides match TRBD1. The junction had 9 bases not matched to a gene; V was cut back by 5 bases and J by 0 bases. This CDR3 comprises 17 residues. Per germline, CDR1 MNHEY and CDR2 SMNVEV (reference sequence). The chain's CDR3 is CASSPETGGDSNQPQHF. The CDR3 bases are TGTGCCAGCAGTCCGGAAACAGGGGGGGATAGCAATCAGCCCCAGCATTTT.

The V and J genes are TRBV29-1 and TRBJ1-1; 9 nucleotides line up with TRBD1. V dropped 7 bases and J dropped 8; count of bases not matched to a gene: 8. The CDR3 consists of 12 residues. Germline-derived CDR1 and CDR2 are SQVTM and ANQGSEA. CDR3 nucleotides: TGCAGCGCGGACCCCGGGACAGGGGAAGCTTTCTTT. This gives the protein CSADPGTGEAFF.

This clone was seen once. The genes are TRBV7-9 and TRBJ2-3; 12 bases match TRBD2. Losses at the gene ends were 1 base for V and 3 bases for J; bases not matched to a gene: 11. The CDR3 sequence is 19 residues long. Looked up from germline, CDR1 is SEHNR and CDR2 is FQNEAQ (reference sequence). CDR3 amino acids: CASSLDWTSGTGETDTQYF. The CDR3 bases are TGTGCCAGCAGCTTAGATTGGACTAGCGGGACCGGGGAGACAGATACGCAGTATTTT. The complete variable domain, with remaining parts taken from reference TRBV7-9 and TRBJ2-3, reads DTGVSQNPRHKITKRGQNVTFRCDPISEHNRLYWYRQTLGQGPEFLTYFQNEAQLEKSRLLSDRFSAERPKGSFSTLEIQRTEQGDSAMYLCASSLDWTSGTGETDTQYFGPGTRLTVL.

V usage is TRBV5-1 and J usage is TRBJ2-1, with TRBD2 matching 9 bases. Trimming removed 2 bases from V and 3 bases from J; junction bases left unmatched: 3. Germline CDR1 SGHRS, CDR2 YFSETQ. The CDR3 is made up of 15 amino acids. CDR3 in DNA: TGCGCCAGCAGCTTAGCGGGAGGCTACTACAATGAGCAGTTCTTC. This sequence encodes CASSLAGGYYNEQFF.

CDR3 in DNA: TGTGCCAGCAGCTTTACTGGACCAGCCTACAATGAGCAGTTCTTC. Translating it yields CASSFTGPAYNEQFF. The chain has TRBV11-3 and TRBJ2-1, with unresolved D. Trimming shortened V by 3 bases and J by 2 bases, and 11 bases separated the two germline ends. This CDR3 region has 15 residues. Germline values: CDR1 SGHNT, CDR2 YENEEA.

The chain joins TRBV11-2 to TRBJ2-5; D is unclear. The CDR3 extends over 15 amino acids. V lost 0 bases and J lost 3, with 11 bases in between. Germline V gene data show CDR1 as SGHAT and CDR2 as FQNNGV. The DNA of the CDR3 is TGTGCCAGCAGCTTAGAAGTACAGCCTAAAGAGACCCAGTACTTC. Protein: CASSLEVQPKETQYF.